The sequence of this TCR beta chain was determined in a study of spatial heterogeneity in lung cancer. Documented time point: sample taken at primary tumor resection. Whole RNA, which was extracted from tumor, nontumor lung tissue or frozen PBMC, was sequenced without any cell sorting. Patients with untreated early-stage non-small cell lung cancer, numbering 72, were the donors. Using its own MiXCR run on the 5' RACE reads, TCRdb lists one record per CDR3 protein. The sample shows around 63,000 distinct CDR3 sequences, approximately 8.9% of them seen only once. The specimen was PBMCs, collected at surgery. The sequence was collected from a female donor with early-stage non-small cell lung cancer.

The CDR3 here is CASSQTVDGEQFF. The CDR3 DNA reads as TGTGCCAGCAGCCAAACTGTTGATGGTGAGCAGTTCTTC. This sequence joins TRBV3-1 and TRBJ2-1; D not certain. Looked up from germline, CDR1 is LGHDT and CDR2 is YNNKEL (reference sequence). V was shortened by 2 bases and J by 9 bases, with 11 bases between the two germline ends. The CDR3 is made up of 13 amino acids.